These T cell receptor beta chains were read from a single sample in a study of blood T cell repertoires in COVID-19. Clones were read by immunoSEQ multiplex PCR, and TCRdb kept only the in-frame ones, dropping some. Here the sample spans fewer than 500,000 clones, roughly 88% being singletons. Sequencing was done on a sample of peripheral blood. Receptors were obtained from a woman in her 30s with active or convalescent COVID-19. Each CDR3 is given with its conserved first and last residue. D genes are given only for firm matches. The size entry is marked missing in some rows and otherwise reads once, few, many or a size class.

V	size	D	J	CDR3	DNA
TRBV10-3	NA	TRBD2	TRBJ2-5	CAISDSGTTETQYF	TGTGCCATCAGTGACTCCGGGACTACGGAGACCCAGTACTTC
TRBV19	NA	NA	TRBJ1-1	CASIRTGEAFF	TGTGCCAGTATCAGGACGGGAGAAGCTTTCTTT
TRBV5-1	NA	TRBD1	TRBJ1-2	CASRKIGTENYGYTF	TGCGCCAGCAGGAAGATAGGGACAGAGAACTATGGCTACACCTTC
TRBV7-2	NA	NA	TRBJ2-1	CASSYLEPRDGRQFF	TGTGCCAGCAGCTACCTTGAACCGCGGGACGGGCGGCAGTTCTTC
TRBV6-5	NA	NA	TRBJ1-5	CASSPGQYNQPQHF	TGTGCCAGCAGCCCGGGACAATACAATCAGCCCCAGCATTTT
TRBV7-2	once	NA	TRBJ2-2	CASSLVGVYTGELFF	TGTGCCAGCAGCTTAGTAGGAGTCTATACCGGGGAGCTGTTTTTT
TRBV6-5	NA	TRBD1	TRBJ2-7	CASSYSETGAYEQYF	TGTGCCAGCAGTTACTCGGAGACAGGGGCCTACGAGCAGTACTTC
TRBV19	NA	NA	TRBJ1-1	CASSPPGPGDTEAFF	TGTGCCAGTAGTCCCCCCGGGCCCGGGGACACTGAAGCTTTCTTT
TRBV2	NA	NA	TRBJ1-2	CASSEVSGYGYTF	TGTGCCAGCAGTGAAGTTTCGGGCTATGGCTACACCTTC
TRBV5-6	NA	NA	TRBJ1-5	CASSLSSGYSNQPQHF	TGTGCCAGCAGCTTGAGCTCCGGGTATAGCAATCAGCCCCAGCATTTT
TRBV28	NA	TRBD1	TRBJ1-1	CASSARTGNTEAFF	TGTGCCAGCAGTGCTCGGACAGGGAACACTGAAGCTTTCTTT
TRBV6-5	NA	NA	TRBJ1-2	CASSPSSDYGYTF	TGTGCCAGCAGCCCAAGTAGTGACTATGGCTACACCTTC
TRBV6-4	NA	TRBD2	TRBJ2-1	CAIKGLAGVISLRLNEQFF	TGTGCCATCAAAGGACTAGCGGGAGTTATTTCTTTGCGGCTCAATGAGCAGTTCTTC
TRBV19	once	NA	TRBJ2-1	CASSSTGLGEQDSSYNEQFF	TGTGCCAGTAGTTCAACAGGGTTGGGGGAACAAGACAGCTCCTACAATGAGCAGTTCTTC
TRBV19	NA	TRBD1	TRBJ2-7	CASSDRDRDSYEQYF	TGTGCCAGTAGTGACCGGGACAGGGACTCCTACGAGCAGTACTTC
TRBV9	NA	TRBD2	TRBJ2-7	CASSVGTSGSQEQYF	TGTGCCAGCAGCGTAGGGACTAGCGGGAGCCAGGAGCAGTACTTC
TRBV30	few	NA	TRBJ2-2	CAWRQGNTGELFF	TGTGCCTGGAGACAGGGAAACACCGGGGAGCTGTTTTTT
TRBV3-1/TRBV3-2	NA	NA	TRBJ2-1	CASSQSPGYNEQFF	TGTGCCAGCAGCCAATCCCCAGGATACAATGAGCAGTTCTTC
TRBV19	few	TRBD1	TRBJ1-2	CASSPHRDRDVNGYTF	TGTGCCAGTAGCCCGCACCGGGACAGGGATGTGAATGGCTACACCTTC
TRBV7-2	NA	NA	TRBJ1-1	CASSLGRANTEAFF	TGTGCCAGCAGCTTAGGGAGGGCGAACACTGAAGCTTTCTTT
TRBV6-4	NA	TRBD2	TRBJ2-1	CASSDSEAGGQFF	TGTGCCAGCAGTGACTCGGAAGCGGGGGGGCAGTTCTTC
TRBV10-2	NA	TRBD1	TRBJ1-2	CASSEKGTGQRNYGYTF	TGCGCCAGCAGTGAGAAGGGGACAGGCCAGAGAAACTATGGCTACACCTTC
TRBV14	NA	NA	TRBJ2-5	CASSQRVETQYF	TGTGCCAGCAGCCAACGGGTGGAGACCCAGTACTTC
TRBV10-3	NA	TRBD1	TRBJ1-2	CAISDGQGAAGYTF	TGTGCCATCAGTGACGGACAGGGGGCGGCTGGCTACACCTTC
TRBV6-5	NA	TRBD1	TRBJ1-2	CASRRQGDYGYTF	TGTGCCAGCAGAAGACAGGGCGACTATGGCTACACCTTC
TRBV7-8	NA	NA	TRBJ2-5	CASSLVARGGETQYF	TGTGCCAGCAGCTTAGTGGCTCGTGGGGGGGAGACCCAGTACTTC
TRBV7-8	NA	NA	TRBJ2-1	CASSLGLRGSTYNEQFF	TGTGCCAGCAGCTTAGGTTTGAGGGGGAGCACCTACAATGAGCAGTTCTTC
TRBV7-9	NA	TRBD1	TRBJ2-2	CASSLQRGQGVFTGELFF	TGTGCCAGCAGCCTCCAAAGGGGACAGGGGGTCTTCACCGGGGAGCTGTTTTTT
TRBV18	NA	NA	TRBJ1-1	CASSPPDWGTEAFF	TGTGCCAGCTCACCACCGGACTGGGGCACTGAAGCTTTCTTT
TRBV5-4	NA	TRBD1	TRBJ1-2	CASSQGTDPNYGYTF	TGTGCCAGCAGCCAAGGGACAGATCCTAACTATGGCTACACCTTC
TRBV2	once	NA	TRBJ2-7	CASTDRTPYEQYF	TGTGCCAGCACAGACAGAACCCCCTACGAGCAGTACTTC
TRBV9	NA	NA	TRBJ2-3	CASRLQLTDTQYF	TGTGCCAGCAGGCTACAGCTCACAGATACGCAGTATTTT
TRBV6-2/TRBV6-3	few	NA	TRBJ1-1	CASRPTGRVNTEAFF	TGTGCCAGCAGACCTACAGGGAGAGTAAACACTGAAGCTTTCTTT
TRBV5-4	NA	NA	TRBJ1-6	CASSLDRAGSPLHF	TGTGCCAGCAGCTTGGACCGGGCGGGATCACCCCTCCACTTT
TRBV7-9	NA	NA	TRBJ2-2	CASSPHTSNTGELFF	TGTGCCAGCAGCCCTCACACTAGCAACACCGGGGAGCTGTTTTTT
TRBV2	NA	TRBD2	TRBJ2-3	CASRERTSGSTDTQYF	TGTGCCAGCAGAGAACGGACTAGCGGTAGCACAGATACGCAGTATTTT
TRBV5-8	NA	TRBD1	TRBJ2-7	CASSPDRGVPYEQYF	TGTGCCAGCAGCCCCGACAGGGGAGTCCCATACGAGCAGTACTTC
TRBV5-1	NA	NA	TRBJ1-1	CASSLDGSNTEAFF	TGCGCCAGCAGCTTGGACGGTTCGAACACTGAAGCTTTCTTT
TRBV3-1/TRBV3-2	NA	NA	TRBJ1-3	CASSQVIGAGDSGNTIYF	TGTGCCAGCAGCCAAGTCATCGGGGCGGGGGACTCTGGAAACACCATATATTTT
TRBV7-9	NA	TRBD1	TRBJ1-1	CASSARTGRDTEAFF	TGTGCCAGCAGCGCGCGGACAGGGCGGGACACTGAAGCTTTCTTT
TRBV19	few	TRBD1	TRBJ1-2	CASKQGEFNYGYTF	TGTGCCAGTAAGCAGGGGGAATTTAACTATGGCTACACCTTC
TRBV4-1	NA	NA	TRBJ1-2	CASSQDGGGSYGYTF	TGCGCCAGCAGCCAAGATGGCGGGGGCAGCTATGGCTACACCTTC
TRBV27	NA	NA	TRBJ1-1	CVSSFKGDTEAFF	TGTGTCAGCAGTTTCAAGGGGGACACTGAAGCTTTCTTT
TRBV11-2	NA	NA	TRBJ2-1	CASSFIDSYNEQFF	TGTGCCAGCAGCTTTATAGACTCCTACAATGAGCAGTTCTTC
TRBV18	NA	TRBD2	TRBJ2-3	CASSPGLAEGDTQYF	TGTGCCAGCTCCCCTGGACTAGCGGAGGGAGATACGCAGTATTTT
TRBV6-5	once	NA	TRBJ2-1	CASSLQGGTYNEQFF	TGTGCCAGCAGTCTACAGGGTGGTACCTACAATGAGCAGTTCTTC
TRBV3-1/TRBV3-2	NA	TRBD1	TRBJ1-2	CASSPVPGQGRANYGYTF	TGTGCCAGCAGCCCAGTCCCGGGACAGGGGCGGGCTAACTATGGCTACACCTTC
TRBV6-5	NA	NA	TRBJ2-1	CASSNSGNEQFF	TGTGCCAGCAGTAATTCGGGGAATGAGCAGTTCTTC
TRBV4-1	NA	NA	TRBJ2-3	CASSQNFAANTDTQYF	TGCGCCAGCAGCCAAAATTTTGCGGCCAACACAGATACGCAGTATTTT
TRBV6-5	NA	NA	TRBJ2-5	CASSYGRGTQYF	TGTGCCAGCAGTTACGGCCGGGGGACCCAGTACTTC
TRBV7-2	NA	TRBD1	TRBJ2-5	CASSFLGTGLETQYF	TGTGCCAGCAGCTTTCTCGGGACAGGGCTGGAGACCCAGTACTTC
TRBV7-2	NA	TRBD1	TRBJ1-5	CASSRDSFQPQHF	TGTGCCAGCAGCAGGGACAGCTTTCAGCCCCAGCATTTT
TRBV19	NA	NA	TRBJ1-2	CASSIDRSNGYTF	TGTGCCAGTAGTATAGATCGGAGTAATGGCTACACCTTC